The 18 T cell receptor beta chains below all came from one sample that was sequenced in a study of OX40 agonist ivuxolimab in advanced cancers. Assay used: immunoSEQ multiplex PCR; TCRdb lists only in-frame clones, some missing. The sample includes 48,000 or so clones, over 90% of them seen just once. The starting material was CD4+ or CD8+ T cells sorted from blood, obtained in a trial of the OX40 agonist ivuxolimab. Receptors originate from an adult with an advanced solid tumor such as melanoma, head and neck, liver or kidney cancer.

The CDR3 DNA reads as TGTGCCAGCAGCTTGCTCGGGGGACACTACAATGAGCAGTTCTTC. This encodes CASSLLGGHYNEQFF. The chain carries TRBV9 and TRBJ2-1, with D perhaps assigned TRBD1 or TRBD2 (6 bases each). This CDR3 comprises 15 residues. Germline loops: CDR1 SGDLS, CDR2 YYNGEE. V lost 4 bases and J lost 3, with 14 bases in between.

The chain joins TRBV7-9 to TRBJ2-4; TRBD1 aligns across 9 bases. There are 14 residues in the CDR3. CDR1 is SEHNR, CDR2 FQNEAQ, per germline (reference sequence). Unmatched junction bases numbered 6, after V lost 5 bases and J lost 7 bases. The CDR3, as DNA: TGTGCCAGCAGCACCAGACAGGGGGTGAACATTCAGTACTTC. This gives the protein CASSTRQGVNIQYF.

The rearrangement joins TRBV5-1 to TRBJ2-3; 9 bases are shared with TRBD1. Germline lookup yields CDR1 SGHRS and CDR2 YFSETQ. J was trimmed by 3 bases and V by 5 bases; bases with no gene match: 16. There are 18 residues in the CDR3. CDR3 DNA sequence: TGCGCCAGCAGTGTCCCGGAAACAGGGGGCCGCTTGACAGATACGCAGTATTTT. It yields the protein CASSVPETGGRLTDTQYF.

The V call is TRBV20-1, the J call TRBJ1-2; D not resolved. V was clipped by 6 bases and J by 8 bases, with 13 bases between them. Germline V gives CDR1 DFQATT, CDR2 SNEGSKA (reference sequence). This CDR3 is 11 amino acids long. The CDR3 coding sequence is TGCAGTGCCCCGTGGGGTACGGGCTACACCTTC. Translation gives CSAPWGTGYTF.

This chain joins TRBV5-1 and TRBJ1-2; D is ambiguous. Trimming shortened V by 1 base and J by 6 bases, and 19 bases separated the two germline ends. This CDR3 is 16 amino acids long. CDR1 SGHRS and CDR2 YFSETQ come from the germline V gene. CDR3 sequence (DNA): TGCGCCAGCAGCTTGAGTTTGGGAATCATAAATGATGGCTACACCTTC. It encodes CASSLSLGIINDGYTF.

This clone was recorded once. The V and J genes are TRBV7-6 and TRBJ2-3; D possibly matches TRBD1 or TRBD2 (5 bases each). The CDR3 totals 14 residues. From germline, CDR1 is SGHVS and CDR2 FNYEAQ. The V and J ends lost 5 bases and 4 bases respectively, with 13 bases between them. CDR3 coding DNA: TGTGCCAGCAGCCCAAGGACGGGGCCAGATACGCAGTATTTT. It specifies CASSPRTGPDTQYF.

The CDR3 spells CATSSRDRESTDTQYF. The DNA for the CDR3 is TGTGCCACCAGCAGTAGGGACAGGGAAAGCACAGATACGCAGTATTTT. The rearrangement links TRBV15 to TRBJ2-3; 9 nucleotides align to TRBD1. CDR1 LNHNV and CDR2 YYDKDF come from the germline V gene (reference sequence). The trim removed 3 bases at V and 0 bases at J, leaving 4 bases unmatched. The CDR3 spans 16 residues.

The chain joins TRBV25-1 to TRBJ1-1; perhaps TRBD1 as D (5 bases). V was cut by 7 bases and J by 5 bases, with 8 bases left in between. From germline, CDR1 is MGHDK and CDR2 SYGVNS. The CDR3 is 11 amino acids. CDR3 sequence (DNA): TGTGCCAGCATTGGGGGGACTGAAGCTTTCTTT. This codes for CASIGGTEAFF.

The chain carries TRBV9 and TRBJ1-1; tentative D call: TRBD1 (6 bases). Germline assignment: CDR1 SGDLS and CDR2 YYNGEE. The CDR3 covers 16 residues. V was trimmed by 3 bases and J by 1 base, leaving 16 bases between them. The CDR3 DNA is TGTGCCAGCAGCGGATTTTACTCAGGGGAGAACACTGAAGCTTTCTTT. It encodes CASSGFYSGENTEAFF. Full variable domain (rest looked up from reference TRBV9 and TRBJ1-1): DSGVTQTPKHLITATGQRVTLRCSPRSGDLSVYWYQQSLDQGLQFLIQYYNGEERAKGNILERFSAQQFPDLHSELNLSSLELGDSALYFCASSGFYSGENTEAFFGQGTRLTVV.

The count of this clone is one. V gene TRBV28 combines with J gene TRBJ1-6; 8 nucleotides line up with TRBD1. Germline V CDR1 and CDR2: MDHEN, SYDVKM. The V gene end was trimmed by 6 bases and the J gene end by 8 bases; junction bases not matched to a gene: 9. This CDR3 has 15 amino acids. CDR3 in amino acids: CASSKPLTGDSPLHF. DNA of the CDR3: TGTGCCAGCAGCAAGCCCTTGACAGGGGATTCACCCCTCCACTTT. Filled out from reference TRBV28 and TRBJ1-6, the complete variable domain reads DVKVTQSSRYLVKRTGEKVFLECVQDMDHENMFWYRQDPGLGLRLIYFSYDVKMKEKGDIPEGYSVSREKKERFSLILESASTNQTSMYLCASSKPLTGDSPLHFGNGTRLTVT.

This clone was recorded once. The chain couples TRBV7-9 to TRBJ1-1; TRBD1 agrees at 7 bases. Per the germline V gene, CDR1 is SEHNR and CDR2 is FQNEAQ (reference sequence). J lost 1 base, V lost 4 bases, and 3 bases had no gene match. The CDR3 contains 14 residues. CDR3 DNA: TGTGCCAGCAGCTCGGGACAGTCGAACACTGAAGCTTTCTTT. It translates to CASSSGQSNTEAFF.

The V call is TRBV19, the J call TRBJ1-5; D ambiguous. Trimming took 3 bases from V and 6 from J, leaving 15 bases between them. Germline V gene sequence: CDR1 LNHDA, CDR2 SQIVND (reference sequence). This CDR3 spans 15 amino acids. Here the CDR3 DNA reads TGTGCCAGTAGTATTAGTGGTAAGAAGGGTCAGCCCCAGCATTTT. It yields the protein CASSISGKKGQPQHF.

The V gene is TRBV11-2, the J gene TRBJ2-3; D uncertain. The CDR3 loop spans 15 amino acids. Trimming cost V 1 base and J 2 bases, with 10 bases left between them. The germline V gene has CDR1 SGHAT and CDR2 FQNNGV. The CDR3 DNA follows: TGTGCCAGCAGCTTAGGCCCCTCGATCACAGATACGCAGTATTTT. Translation: CASSLGPSITDTQYF. Complete variable domain (other parts from reference TRBV11-2 and TRBJ2-3): EAGVAQSPRYKIIEKRQSVAFWCNPISGHATLYWYQQILGQGPKLLIQFQNNGVVDDSQLPKDRFSAERLKGVDSTLKIQPAKLEDSAVYLCASSLGPSITDTQYFGPGTRLTVL.

The chain uses TRBV19 and TRBJ1-1; TRBD1 matches at 7 bases. Germline loops: CDR1 LNHDA, CDR2 SQIVND (reference sequence). J was trimmed by 8 bases and V by 3 bases; bases with no gene match: 3. This CDR3 spans 12 amino acids. CDR3 DNA: TGTGCCAGTAGTATCCCGGGACAGGAAGCTTTCTTT. It specifies CASSIPGQEAFF.

A few counts support this clone. V is TRBV7-9 and J is TRBJ1-5; 11 bases fit TRBD1. This CDR3 contains 15 residues. With V trimmed by 5 bases and J by 4 bases, 4 bases remained unmatched. Per germline, CDR1 SEHNR and CDR2 FQNEAQ (reference sequence). This chain's CDR3 is CASSPGTGGNQPQHF. CDR3 nucleotide sequence: TGTGCCAGCAGCCCAGGGACAGGGGGAAATCAGCCCCAGCATTTT.

V gene TRBV27 combines with J gene TRBJ2-1; 8 positions match TRBD1. CDR3 length: 18 amino acids. V was pared by 5 bases and J by 7 bases, with 19 bases of the junction left unmatched. Germline V gene sequence: CDR1 MNHEY, CDR2 SMNVEV (reference sequence). The DNA of the CDR3 is TGTGCCAGCAGTGGCCGGGACAGGCCAATCATTGCGGGAAATGAGCAGTTCTTC. This gives the protein CASSGRDRPIIAGNEQFF.

The CDR3 DNA is TGTGCCAGCGGGCTCCGAGGGGGAGGGGCTAGATACACAGATACGCAGTATTTT. This translates into CASGLRGGGARYTDTQYF. The rearrangement joins TRBV21-1 to TRBJ2-3; no check of the table's D call, TRBD2, against the DNA was made. TRBV21-1 is labeled a pseudogene. This CDR3 contains 18 residues.

The V and J genes are TRBV5-6 and TRBJ2-3; 9 bases map to TRBD2. V shed 1 base, J shed 0 bases, and the junction held 6 bases outside the gene matches. CDR1 and CDR2 (germline): SGHDT, YYEEEE. The CDR3 has 17 residues. CDR3 in amino acids: CASSLPSGAGSTDTQYF. DNA of the CDR3: TGTGCCAGCAGCTTGCCTAGCGGGGCCGGTAGCACAGATACGCAGTATTTT.